This T cell receptor beta chain was identified during a study of T cell responses to AZD1222 COVID-19 vaccine. This clone was counted only a few times. The data were produced by immunoSEQ multiplex PCR, yet TCRdb's version contains in-frame clones alone and is incomplete. This repertoire shows 90,000 to 130,000 clones, roughly four fifths found once; its top ten account for around 9.9%. This TCR came from an adult in good health. The sequences come from peripheral blood, collected on day 0 of AZD1222 vaccination.

The CDR3 nucleotides read TGTGCCAGCAGCTGGGACAGGGATACTGGGGGCTACACCTTC. Its protein is CASSWDRDTGGYTF. The chain links TRBV5-4 to TRBJ1-2; 9 bases align to TRBD1. Germline V gene lookup returns CDR1 SGHNT and CDR2 YYREEE (reference sequence). J was trimmed by 8 bases and V by 3 bases; bases with no gene match: 8. This CDR3 has 14 amino acids.